These 27 T cell receptor beta chains originate from one sample sequenced in a study of shared clonotypes between healthy human individuals. Repertoires were generated with immunoSEQ multiplex PCR, while TCRdb's copy carries only in-frame clones and drops some. The data show roughly 500,000 clones, with roughly three quarters seen just once and roughly 13% held by the top ten. The sample was PBMCs. Receptors were obtained from a woman between 40 and 55 years old in good health. Some clones in this sample may be carry-over from other donors' samples.

The rearrangement links TRBV4-1 to TRBJ2-2, with a possible D match to TRBD2 (5 bases). CDR1 and CDR2 from the germline V gene are MGHRA and YSYEKL. V was pared by 4 bases and J by 1 base, with 16 bases between. The length of the CDR3 is 17 residues. This chain's CDR3 is CASSLLGAGLNTGELFF. CDR3 DNA sequence: TGCGCCAGCAGCCTCTTGGGCGCGGGCCTGAACACCGGGGAGCTGTTTTTT.

This sequence joins TRBV29-1 and TRBJ1-2, with 8 positions matching TRBD1. From germline, CDR1 is SQVTM and CDR2 ANQGSEA. After removal of 4 bases from V and 2 bases from J, the junction contained 6 bases not matched to a gene. This CDR3 comprises 14 residues. The CDR3, as DNA: TGCAGCGTTGTGATTGCAGGGGGCAACTATGGCTACACCTTC. Translating gives CSVVIAGGNYGYTF.

This clone came up once. With only one base between it and a far larger clone, this is likely a read error. V and J are TRBV15 and TRBJ2-1; D unclear. Germline CDR1 LNHNV, CDR2 YYDKDF (reference sequence). The CDR3 totals 15 residues. V was pared by 1 base and J by 2 bases, with 9 bases between. CDR3 nucleotides: TGTGCCACCAGCAGAGTGAGAGACCCCTACAATGAGCAGTTCTTC. As protein: CATSRVRDPYNEQFF.

CDR3 in DNA: TGTGCCAGCAGCTTAGATTTTTCGAGCGGGATTCACTTCTTC. It is translated as CASSLDFSSGIHFF. V usage is TRBV11-2 and J usage is TRBJ2-1, with 7 bases identical to TRBD2. The V gene's germline CDR1 is SGHAT and CDR2 FQNNGV. The CDR3 contains 14 residues. The trim removed 0 bases at V and 16 bases at J, leaving 12 bases unmatched.

J is TRBJ2-3 and V is TRBV20-1; D call uncertain. V was cut by 5 bases and J by 5 bases, with 5 bases left in between. The CDR3 runs 10 residues. Germline CDR1 is DFQATT and CDR2 is SNEGSKA (reference sequence). The CDR3 reads CSARLDTQYF. The CDR3 nucleotides are TGCAGTGCTCGGCTAGATACGCAGTATTTT.

V is TRBV5-5 and J is TRBJ2-5; D might be TRBD1 (6 bases). The J call may be in error: the DNA end matches TRBJ2-7 better. The CDR3 contains 13 residues. Germline CDR1 is SGHKS and CDR2 is YYEKEE (reference sequence). The CDR3 coding sequence is TGTGCCAGCAGGGGGGCCTCGACCTACGAGCAGTACTTC. Its protein is CASRGASTYEQYF.

This chain uses TRBV6-5 with TRBJ1-2, with D unclear. V was cut by 5 bases and J by 5 bases, with 15 bases left in between. The CDR3 contains 14 residues. In germline, CDR1 is MNHEY, CDR2 SVGAGI. CDR3 DNA: TGTGCCAGCAGTCAGAGTCCTGGGGTTTATGGCTACACCTTC. Its protein is CASSQSPGVYGYTF.

The genes are TRBV28 and TRBJ2-7; 8 bases align to TRBD1. The germline CDR1 and CDR2 sequences are MDHEN and SYDVKM. V was clipped by 2 bases and J by 3 bases; unmatched bases: 9. This CDR3 comprises 16 residues. This CDR3 is CASSLLDGTGHYEQYF. As DNA, the CDR3 is TGTGCCAGCAGTTTACTTGACGGGACAGGCCACTACGAGCAGTACTTC.

The chain carries TRBV6-6 and TRBJ2-7, with D perhaps matching TRBD2 (6 bases). The CDR3 covers 15 residues. Germline V gene data show CDR1 as MNHNY and CDR2 as SVGAGI (reference sequence). With 0 bases removed from V and 3 bases from J, the gap between germline ends came to 12 bases. This CDR3 is CASSYSGGSLYEQYF. Here the CDR3 DNA reads TGTGCCAGCAGTTACTCGGGGGGTTCCCTCTACGAGCAGTACTTC.

This chain uses TRBV5-1 with TRBJ1-2; D is uncertain. The CDR3 extends over 15 amino acids. The V end lost 0 bases, the J end lost 4 bases, and 13 bases lay between the germline ends. Looked up from germline, CDR1 is SGHRS and CDR2 is YFSETQ. The CDR3 reads CASSLAQVPPYGYTF. In nucleotides, the CDR3 is TGCGCCAGCAGCTTGGCCCAGGTGCCCCCCTATGGCTACACCTTC.

The chain uses TRBV11-2 and TRBJ2-4; TRBD2 might be the D (6 bases). V lost 5 bases, J lost 9 bases, and 20 bases lay in between. This CDR3 is 15 amino acids long. In germline, CDR1 is SGHAT, CDR2 FQNNGV. CDR3 nucleotides: TGTGCCAGCAGCAACGGGGACGGGGGAAGGAGCATTCAGTACTTC. The encoded protein is CASSNGDGGRSIQYF.

This chain links TRBV18 with TRBJ2-3; 8 bases are shared with TRBD2. Germline assignment: CDR1 KGHSH and CDR2 LQKENI. V trimming: 0 bases; J trimming: 2 bases; junction bases outside the gene matches: 7. This CDR3 spans 17 amino acids. The CDR3 DNA reads as TGTGCCAGCTCACCACCGAATCGGGAGGGTGCCACAGATACGCAGTATTTT. Protein: CASSPPNREGATDTQYF.

The rearrangement joins TRBV19 to TRBJ2-7; TRBD2 matches 7 bases. Per the germline V gene, CDR1 is LNHDA and CDR2 is SQIVND (reference sequence). Unmatched junction bases numbered 3, after V lost 4 bases and J lost 3 bases. The CDR3 runs to 13 residues. The CDR3 nucleotides read TGTGCCAGTAGTAAGGGACTAAACTACGAGCAGTACTTC. The encoded protein is CASSKGLNYEQYF.

The chain recombines TRBV29-1 with TRBJ1-2; TRBD1 matches 8 bases. The V gene end was trimmed by 7 bases and the J gene end by 3 bases; junction bases not matched to a gene: 7. The CDR3 length is 13 residues. Germline CDR1 is SQVTM and CDR2 is ANQGSEA. CDR3 in DNA: TGCAGCGGGGTGACAGGGGTAGACTATGGCTACACCTTC. It translates to CSGVTGVDYGYTF.

The chain joins TRBV5-4 to TRBJ2-1; the match to TRBD2 covers 12 bases. Germline CDR1 SGHNT, CDR2 YYREEE (reference sequence). Germline trimming cut 2 bases from V and 4 bases from J; bases unmatched to any gene: 4. CDR3 size: 16 residues. The CDR3 DNA reads as TGTGCCAGCAGCTTCGCTAGCGGGAGGGCGTACAATGAGCAGTTCTTC. Translated, it gives CASSFASGRAYNEQFF.

In this sample, this clone turned up once. The chain joins TRBV7-2 to TRBJ2-7; possible D gene TRBD1, 5 bases. This CDR3 is built from 15 residues. Germline V lookup: CDR1 SGHTA, CDR2 FQGNSA. Deletions cut 2 bases from V and 0 bases from J, with 11 bases between. The chain's CDR3 is CASSLQQAHSYEQYF. The CDR3 DNA reads as TGTGCCAGCAGCTTACAACAGGCTCACTCCTACGAGCAGTACTTC. Supplemented by reference TRBV7-2 and TRBJ2-7, the full variable domain reads GAGVSQSPSNKVTEKGKDVELRCDPISGHTALYWYRQSLGQGLEFLIYFQGNSAPDKSGLPSDRFSAERTGGSVSTLTIQRTQQEDSAVYLCASSLQQAHSYEQYFGPGTRLTVT.

Notes on this clone: Other DNA sequences in the sample encode the same CDR3. The chain has TRBV20-1 and TRBJ2-5; D is unclear. The J call is uncertain, as TRBJ2-7 better fits the DNA end. The CDR3 is made up of 11 amino acids. Per the germline V gene, CDR1 is DFQATT and CDR2 is SNEGSKA (reference sequence). CDR3 nucleotide sequence: TGCAGTGCTAGATCCGACTACGAGCAGTACTTC. It encodes CSARSDYEQYF.

The chain has TRBV7-2 and TRBJ2-7; D might be TRBD1 (6 bases). V was trimmed by 0 bases and J by 4 bases, leaving 13 bases between them. The CDR3 totals 15 residues. Per germline, CDR1 SGHTA and CDR2 FQGNSA. The CDR3 DNA follows: TGTGCCAGCAGCTTAGCGGGCAGGGGAAGTTACGAGCAGTACTTC. It is translated as CASSLAGRGSYEQYF.

The genes are TRBV7-6 and TRBJ1-2; possibly TRBD1 for D (5 bases). V dropped 5 bases and J dropped 3 bases, with 16 bases sitting between them. The CDR3 covers 15 residues. CDR1 is SGHVS, CDR2 FNYEAQ, per germline. The chain's CDR3 is CASSRAPTDYYGYTF. The DNA for the CDR3 is TGTGCCAGCAGCCGGGCCCCGACAGACTACTATGGCTACACCTTC.

The chain combines TRBV4-1 with TRBJ1-2; TRBD1 is a possible D gene (6 bases). This CDR3 is 16 amino acids long. V was clipped by 1 base and J by 3 bases, with 15 bases between them. Germline V lookup: CDR1 MGHRA, CDR2 YSYEKL. The CDR3: CASSQVWGGGDYGYTF. The CDR3 DNA sequence: TGCGCCAGCAGCCAAGTATGGGGGGGCGGGGACTATGGCTACACCTTC.

V and J are TRBV27 and TRBJ2-4; 7 bases agree with TRBD2. Germline CDR1 is MNHEY and CDR2 is SMNVEV (reference sequence). CDR3 length: 15 residues. V lost 6 bases, J lost 3 bases, and 8 bases stayed unmatched. As DNA, the CDR3 is TGTGCCAGCAGCCGGGGGTCGGGGGGCAAAAACATTCAGTACTTC. Amino acids: CASSRGSGGKNIQYF.

The V call is TRBV28, the J call TRBJ1-1; D might be TRBD1 (6 bases). CDR3 length equals 16 residues. CDR1 and CDR2 from the germline V gene are MDHEN and SYDVKM. Between the trimmed V and J ends, which lost 4 bases and 4 bases, there was a span of 19 bases. CDR3 sequence reads: CASSYPPGRGFTEAFF. The CDR3 nucleotides read TGTGCCAGCAGTTACCCCCCGGGGAGGGGGTTCACTGAAGCTTTCTTT. The variable domain in full, with the rest retrieved from reference TRBV28 and TRBJ1-1, is DVKVTQSSRYLVKRTGEKVFLECVQDMDHENMFWYRQDPGLGLRLIYFSYDVKMKEKGDIPEGYSVSREKKERFSLILESASTNQTSMYLCASSYPPGRGFTEAFFGQGTRLTVV.

The chain carries TRBV23-1 and TRBJ2-7, with D unresolved. TRBV23-1 is an ORF, and what it does is uncertain. V was clipped by 10 bases and J by 4 bases, with 5 bases between them. This CDR3 region has 9 residues. DNA of the CDR3: TGCGCCACCAAATACGAGCAGTACTTC. Its protein product is CATKYEQYF.

This clone was seen only a few times. The chain joins TRBV15 to TRBJ2-2; 11 bases are a match to TRBD2. After removal of 4 bases from V and 4 bases from J, the junction contained 5 bases not matched to a gene. Germline V gene data show CDR1 as LNHNV and CDR2 as YYDKDF (reference sequence). The CDR3 extends over 16 amino acids. CDR3 DNA: TGTGCCACCAGCACCCCGACTAGCGGGGTCACCGGGGAGCTGTTTTTT. This encodes CATSTPTSGVTGELFF.

The chain is built from TRBV18 and TRBJ2-5; TRBD1 agrees at 7 bases. The V gene's germline CDR1 is KGHSH and CDR2 LQKENI. This CDR3 has 15 amino acids. V was clipped by 2 bases and J by 5 bases; unmatched bases: 8. CDR3 bases: TGTGCCAGCTCACCAGGACAGGACTTCTGGGAGACCCAGTACTTC. Encoded protein: CASSPGQDFWETQYF.

The V and J genes are TRBV7-9 and TRBJ2-7, with 7 bases lining up with TRBD1. The CDR3 loop spans 12 amino acids. V dropped 5 bases and J dropped 6; count of bases not matched to a gene: 4. Germline V gene lookup returns CDR1 SEHNR and CDR2 FQNEAQ (reference sequence). The CDR3 nucleotides read TGTGCCAGCAGCAGGACAGGAGGCGAGCAGTACTTC. It encodes CASSRTGGEQYF.

The chain has TRBV12-5 and TRBJ2-1; the D is unclear. Trimming took off 5 bases at V and 3 bases at J, with 8 bases between the two ends. The CDR3 has 13 amino acids. Germline loops: CDR1 LGHNT, CDR2 FRNRAP. CDR3 nucleotides: TGTGCTAGTGGTATGGACGTCTACAATGAGCAGTTCTTC. This gives the protein CASGMDVYNEQFF.